This T cell receptor beta chain was identified in a study of cytomegalovirus exposure and HLA in healthy donors. A multiplex PCR was run with 60 Vbeta primers and 13 Jbeta primers. The assay was immunoSEQ multiplex PCR, and TCRdb's table has in-frame clones only and misses some. The table lists hundreds of thousands of clones, around 80% of them singletons. Comments on this clone: Its antigen remains unknown.

Trimming left V 2 bases short and J 2 bases short, with 7 bases between. The CDR3 sequence is 13 residues long. CDR1 and CDR2 (germline): SGHRS, YFSETQ. Findings of the study overall: In a later analysis, most CMV-associated TCR beta chains appeared HLA-restricted. TCR beta chains numbering under 200 were designated cytomegalovirus-associated. V- and J-gene trimming of TCR beta was linked (in a later analysis) to a missense DCLRE1C variant. When a later analysis compared HLA-associated TCR beta chains with equally common others, the HLA-associated chains turned out to be more clonally expanded and to have lower generation probabilities.

The gene calls are TRBV5-1 and TRBJ2-5; D unclear. The receptor was derived from a boy younger than 18 in good health and CMV-seronegative. The specimen sequenced was PBMCs. The CDR3 DNA reads as TGCGCCAGCAGCTTACTAAGACAAGAGACCCAGTACTTC. It is translated as CASSLLRQETQYF. Looking up the rest from reference TRBV5-1 and TRBJ2-5 gives the full variable domain: KAGVTQTPRYLIKTRGQQVTLSCSPISGHRSVSWYQQTPGQGLQFLFEYFSETQRNKGNFPGRFSGRQFSNSRSEMNVSTLELGDSALYLCASSLLRQETQYFGPGTRLLVL.